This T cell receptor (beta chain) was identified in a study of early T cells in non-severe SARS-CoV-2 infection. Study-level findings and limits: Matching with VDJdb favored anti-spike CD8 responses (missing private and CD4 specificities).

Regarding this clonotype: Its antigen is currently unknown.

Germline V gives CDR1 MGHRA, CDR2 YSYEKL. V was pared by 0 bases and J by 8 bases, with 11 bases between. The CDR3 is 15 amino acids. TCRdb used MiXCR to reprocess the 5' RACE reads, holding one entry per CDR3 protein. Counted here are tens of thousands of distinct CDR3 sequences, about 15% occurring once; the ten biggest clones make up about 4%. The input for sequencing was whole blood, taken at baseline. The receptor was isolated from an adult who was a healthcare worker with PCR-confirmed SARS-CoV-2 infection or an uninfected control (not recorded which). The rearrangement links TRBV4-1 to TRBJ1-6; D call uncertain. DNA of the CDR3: TGCGCCAGCAGCCAAGAGGCGGTCGAGGATTCACCCCTCCACTTT. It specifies CASSQEAVEDSPLHF.